The sequence of this T cell receptor (beta chain) was determined in a study of OX40 agonist ivuxolimab in advanced cancers. The CDR3 is made up of 15 amino acids. V was clipped by 1 base and J by 5 bases, with 13 bases between them. Per the germline V gene, CDR1 is LGHNA and CDR2 is YSLEER. Assay used: immunoSEQ multiplex PCR; TCRdb lists only in-frame clones, some missing. The repertoire holds roughly 19,000 clones, about four fifths seen once, with around 34% in the top ten. J is TRBJ2-3 and V is TRBV4-3, with D uncertain. This material consisted of CD4+ or CD8+ T cells sorted from blood, taken in a trial of the OX40 agonist ivuxolimab. The clonotype originates from an adult with an advanced solid tumor such as melanoma, head and neck, liver or kidney cancer. CDR3 DNA: TGCGCCAGCAGCCAAGGAGTGAACCCAAAAGATACGCAGTATTTT. This translates into CASSQGVNPKDTQYF.